These 25 T cell receptor beta chains share one sample of origin, sequenced in a study of T-cell reconstitution after alpha-beta-depleted transplantation in children. Using unique molecular identifiers, the investigators prepared the TCRbeta library. One entry per CDR3 protein results from TCRdb running MiXCR on the PCR reads. The sample includes under 25,000 distinct CDR3 sequences, 10% to 15% seen only once; the top ten take around 36%. This sample comprised PBMCs, mostly from graft donor cells, obtained 60 days after TCRalphabeta/CD19-depleted stem cell transplant. The origin of the receptors is a female patient aged 2-9 years who had a stem cell transplant for congenital amegakaryocytic thrombocytopenia, so the T cells may come from the graft donor.

This clonotype has ten or more counts. The gene calls are TRBV28 and TRBJ2-1; D unresolved. The germline CDR1 and CDR2 sequences are MDHEN and SYDVKM. The CDR3 spans 17 residues. Between the trimmed V and J ends, which lost 4 bases and 4 bases, there was a span of 20 bases. CDR3 sequence: CASSSRFKATKYNEQFF. The CDR3 DNA is TGTGCCAGCAGTTCCCGCTTTAAGGCTACCAAATACAATGAGCAGTTCTTC. The complete variable domain, with remaining parts taken from reference TRBV28 and TRBJ2-1, reads DVKVTQSSRYLVKRTGEKVFLECVQDMDHENMFWYRQDPGLGLRLIYFSYDVKMKEKGDIPEGYSVSREKKERFSLILESASTNQTSMYLCASSSRFKATKYNEQFFGPGTRLTVL.

This clonotype showed up many times. The chain is built from TRBV5-1 and TRBJ2-7; D remains unclear. Trimming removed 4 bases at V and 6 bases at J, with 14 bases between. Germline V gene sequence: CDR1 SGHRS, CDR2 YFSETQ. This CDR3 comprises 13 residues. CDR3 DNA: TGCGCCAGCAGCCCGGACGTGGGTTCCGAGCAGTACTTC. Residues: CASSPDVGSEQYF.

This clonotype came up a few times. The chain combines TRBV27 with TRBJ2-7, with 7 nucleotides matching TRBD2. Germline-derived CDR1 and CDR2 are MNHEY and SMNVEV (reference sequence). CDR3 length: 14 amino acids. The V segment lost 5 bases and the J segment 3 bases; nucleotides outside the gene matches: 7. The CDR3 sequence: CASSPRTRSYEQYF. The DNA for the CDR3 is TGTGCCAGCAGTCCCCGGACTAGGAGCTACGAGCAGTACTTC.

The sample holds many counts of this clonotype. This chain connects TRBV10-3 to TRBJ2-7; 12 bases are shared with TRBD1. The CDR3 has 15 amino acids. V was pared by 4 bases and J by 5 bases, with 6 bases of the junction left unmatched. From germline, CDR1 is ENHRY and CDR2 SYGVKD. The CDR3 loop is CAISGPGQGADEQYF. In DNA, the CDR3 is TGTGCCATCAGTGGACCGGGACAGGGGGCCGACGAGCAGTACTTC.

This clonotype was seen ten or more times. The chain recombines TRBV30 with TRBJ2-2; unclear D gene. The V gene lost 6 bases and the J gene lost 5 bases, with 16 bases spanning the gap. CDR1 GTSNPN and CDR2 SVGIG come from the germline V gene (reference sequence). The CDR3 consists of 14 residues. CDR3 coding DNA: TGTGCCTGTCGTTCCTTGGTTGGTACCGGGGAGCTGTTTTTT. Translation: CACRSLVGTGELFF.

The table lists this clonotype with many counts. This rearrangement joins TRBV30 to TRBJ2-1; 9 positions agree with TRBD2. Per the germline V gene, CDR1 is GTSNPN and CDR2 is SVGIG (reference sequence). With 2 bases clipped from V and 12 bases from J, the junction kept 14 bases outside the gene matches. This CDR3 is built from 15 residues. This CDR3 is CAWSLAGANLMGQFF. CDR3 bases: TGTGCCTGGAGTTTAGCGGGAGCGAACCTCATGGGGCAGTTCTTC.

This clonotype showed up many times. This chain uses TRBV5-1 with TRBJ2-7, with D tentatively TRBD1 (6 bases). This CDR3 has 14 residues. The germline gives CDR1 SGHRS, CDR2 YFSETQ. V lost 4 bases to trimming and J lost 4 bases, with 15 bases between them. The DNA for the CDR3 is TGCGCCAGCAGCCAGACAGGCGTTGGGTACGAGCAGTACTTC. Protein sequence: CASSQTGVGYEQYF.

This clonotype has ten or more counts. The chain carries TRBV5-4 and TRBJ2-7; the D call may be TRBD1 or TRBD2 (6 bases each). Germline values: CDR1 SGHNT, CDR2 YYREEE (reference sequence). The CDR3 totals 12 residues. Between the trimmed V and J ends, which lost 2 bases and 6 bases, there was a span of 9 bases. The CDR3 DNA reads as TGTGCCAGCAGCTTAGGGGGGTTCGAGCAGTACTTC. This translates into CASSLGGFEQYF.

This clonotype was found many times. For the CDR3, the DNA is TGCGCCAGCAGGCCTAGGATTGGGCTAGCGGGGGGGGGTGAGCAGTTCTTC. This translates into CASRPRIGLAGGGEQFF. V usage is TRBV10-2 and J usage is TRBJ2-1; 12 bases are shared with TRBD2. The CDR3 is 17 amino acids. Germline loops: CDR1 WSHSY, CDR2 SAAADI. The V segment lost 6 bases and the J segment 9 bases; nucleotides outside the gene matches: 15.

The chain couples TRBV28 to TRBJ2-1, with D uncertain. Trimming took 7 bases from V and 7 from J, leaving 14 bases between them. CDR3 length: 13 amino acids. CDR1 and CDR2 from the germline V gene are MDHEN and SYDVKM. This chain's CDR3 is CASKSASTNEQFF. The CDR3 DNA is TGTGCCAGCAAGTCGGCTTCAACTAATGAGCAGTTCTTC.

This clonotype has a count of ten or more. The rearrangement joins TRBV7-9 to TRBJ2-7; the D gene is possibly TRBD1 (5 bases). Germline CDR1 SEHNR, CDR2 FQNEAQ (reference sequence). CDR3 length: 15 residues. V lost 4 bases, J lost 0 bases, and 13 bases lay in between. The CDR3 sequence: CASSSDRFLSYEQYF. The CDR3 DNA reads TGTGCCAGCAGCTCCGACAGATTCCTCTCCTACGAGCAGTACTTC.

This clonotype was counted many times. The chain carries TRBV5-1 and TRBJ2-5, with 9 bases lining up with TRBD2. This CDR3 is 13 amino acids long. Germline-derived CDR1 and CDR2 are SGHRS and YFSETQ. The trim removed 2 bases at V and 4 bases at J, leaving 0 bases unmatched. CDR3 coding DNA: TGCGCCAGCAGCTTTAGCGGGGGAGAGACCCAGTACTTC. This encodes CASSFSGGETQYF.

This clonotype was observed at least ten times. The chain combines TRBV20-1 with TRBJ2-2; TRBD1 aligns across 9 bases. The CDR3 length is 15 residues. The germline V gene has CDR1 DFQATT and CDR2 SNEGSKA (reference sequence). The V gene end was trimmed by 3 bases and the J gene end by 2 bases; junction bases not matched to a gene: 4. CDR3 bases: TGCAGTGCTAGGAGGGACAGGGACAACACCGGGGAGCTGTTTTTT. Its protein is CSARRDRDNTGELFF.

This clonotype was counted at least ten times. The V and J genes are TRBV7-9 and TRBJ2-2; either TRBD1 or TRBD2 may fit D (5 bases each). The germline V gene has CDR1 SEHNR and CDR2 FQNEAQ (reference sequence). The CDR3 loop spans 15 amino acids. The V gene lost 5 bases and the J gene lost 6 bases, with 16 bases spanning the gap. The CDR3 bases are TGTGCCAGCAGCCGTGGGGCGAGCGGAGCCGGGGAGCTGTTTTTT. Its translation is CASSRGASGAGELFF.

The chain combines TRBV14 with TRBJ1-1; tentative D call: TRBD1 (5 bases). Germline assignment: CDR1 SGHDN and CDR2 FVKESK. This CDR3 has 14 amino acids. With 2 bases removed from V and 6 bases from J, the gap between germline ends came to 13 bases. This chain's CDR3 is CASSQYGGASEAFF. The DNA for the CDR3 is TGTGCCAGCAGCCAATACGGAGGGGCCTCTGAAGCTTTCTTT. Combining the CDR3 with reference TRBV14 and TRBJ1-1 gives the whole variable domain EAGVTQFPSHSVIEKGQTVTLRCDPISGHDNLYWYRRVMGKEIKFLLHFVKESKQDESGMPNNRFLAERTGGTYSTLKVQPAELEDSGVYFCASSQYGGASEAFFGQGTRLTVV.

This clonotype showed up many times. The rearrangement links TRBV4-2 to TRBJ2-5; 8 nucleotides agree with TRBD2. The length of the CDR3 is 16 residues. J lost 4 bases, V lost 4 bases, and 11 bases had no gene match. Germline lookup yields CDR1 LGHNA and CDR2 YNFKEQ. The DNA for the CDR3 is TGTGCCAGCAGCCGCCAGACTAGCGATTTGGGAGAGACCCAGTACTTC. This encodes CASSRQTSDLGETQYF.

This clonotype has at least ten counts. V gene TRBV20-1 combines with J gene TRBJ1-1, with D possibly being TRBD1 (5 bases). The germline V gene encodes CDR1 DFQATT and CDR2 SNEGSKA (reference sequence). There are 15 residues in the CDR3. Trimming left V 6 bases short and J 1 base short, with 18 bases between. CDR3 residues: CSAQWGWLGNTEAFF. The CDR3 nucleotides read TGCAGTGCCCAGTGGGGCTGGTTGGGGAACACTGAAGCTTTCTTT.

J is TRBJ2-1 and V is TRBV12-5; D may be TRBD2 (6 bases). The V gene lost 5 bases and the J gene lost 9 bases, with 20 bases spanning the gap. This CDR3 contains 15 residues. Germline lookup yields CDR1 LGHNT and CDR2 FRNRAP. For the CDR3, the DNA is TGTGCTAGTGGTCTCGGGACTCCGCCCCTTGGTGAGCAGTTCTTC. It specifies CASGLGTPPLGEQFF.

This clonotype is labeled medium-sized. The chain couples TRBV7-6 to TRBJ2-1; 11 bases are a match to TRBD2. Germline CDR1 reads SGHVS; CDR2 reads FNYEAQ. The CDR3 spans 16 residues. V shed 5 bases, J shed 4 bases, and the junction held 7 bases outside the gene matches. The DNA of the CDR3 is TGTGCCAGCAGCCCCGGGACTAGCGGAACATACAATGAGCAGTTCTTC. Its translation is CASSPGTSGTYNEQFF.

This clonotype was detected only a few times. The chain recombines TRBV6-1 with TRBJ1-1; tentative D call: TRBD1 (5 bases). The CDR3 extends over 16 amino acids. Germline V gene lookup returns CDR1 MNHNS and CDR2 SASEGT. With 5 bases removed from V and 0 bases from J, the gap between germline ends came to 16 bases. The CDR3 loop reads CASSRGQNLMNTEAFF. CDR3 coding DNA: TGTGCCAGCAGTAGGGGTCAGAACCTCATGAACACTGAAGCTTTCTTT.

CDR3: CASSSPGLAGGTGELFF. CDR3 DNA sequence: TGTGCCAGCAGTTCTCCGGGACTAGCGGGAGGGACCGGGGAGCTGTTTTTT. This chain links TRBV6-5 with TRBJ2-2; 16 bases line up with TRBD2. CDR3 size: 17 residues. With V trimmed by 4 bases and J by 5 bases, 4 bases remained unmatched. Per the germline V gene, CDR1 is MNHEY and CDR2 is SVGAGI.

This clonotype was found many times. The gene calls are TRBV4-1 and TRBJ2-1, with 7 bases lining up with TRBD2. CDR3 length: 16 amino acids. With V trimmed by 4 bases and J by 5 bases, 11 bases remained unmatched. CDR1 is MGHRA and CDR2 is YSYEKL in the germline V gene. CDR3 sequence: CASSPTSAQPNNEQFF. The CDR3 DNA reads TGCGCCAGCAGCCCTACTAGCGCGCAACCAAACAATGAGCAGTTCTTC.

The sample holds one count of this clonotype. This sequence may be a read error, since a much larger clone differs from it by one base. V and J are TRBV7-9 and TRBJ2-5; 7 positions agree with TRBD1. This CDR3 contains 12 residues. Germline V gene lookup returns CDR1 SEHNR and CDR2 FQNEAQ (reference sequence). Here the CDR3 reads CASSDQRGPGHF. In DNA, the CDR3 is TGTGCCAGCAGCGACCAGAGGGGGCCTGGGCACTTC.

This clonotype appeared many times. This chain connects TRBV5-1 to TRBJ1-2, with unresolved D. Germline-derived CDR1 and CDR2 are SGHRS and YFSETQ. The CDR3 is 14 residues long. The ends were cut back, 2 bases at V and 4 bases at J, with 12 bases in the middle. The CDR3 is CASSFSNPIYGYTF. CDR3 nucleotides: TGCGCCAGCAGCTTCTCGAACCCCATCTATGGCTACACCTTC.

In its sample, this clonotype was seen a few times. V is TRBV15 and J is TRBJ2-7; TRBD2 matches at 11 bases. Germline assignment: CDR1 LNHNV and CDR2 YYDKDF (reference sequence). J was trimmed by 2 bases and V by 3 bases; bases with no gene match: 0. This CDR3 is 14 amino acids long. CDR3 sequence reads: CATSRTSGTYEQYF. CDR3 DNA: TGTGCCACCAGCAGGACTAGCGGGACCTACGAGCAGTACTTC.